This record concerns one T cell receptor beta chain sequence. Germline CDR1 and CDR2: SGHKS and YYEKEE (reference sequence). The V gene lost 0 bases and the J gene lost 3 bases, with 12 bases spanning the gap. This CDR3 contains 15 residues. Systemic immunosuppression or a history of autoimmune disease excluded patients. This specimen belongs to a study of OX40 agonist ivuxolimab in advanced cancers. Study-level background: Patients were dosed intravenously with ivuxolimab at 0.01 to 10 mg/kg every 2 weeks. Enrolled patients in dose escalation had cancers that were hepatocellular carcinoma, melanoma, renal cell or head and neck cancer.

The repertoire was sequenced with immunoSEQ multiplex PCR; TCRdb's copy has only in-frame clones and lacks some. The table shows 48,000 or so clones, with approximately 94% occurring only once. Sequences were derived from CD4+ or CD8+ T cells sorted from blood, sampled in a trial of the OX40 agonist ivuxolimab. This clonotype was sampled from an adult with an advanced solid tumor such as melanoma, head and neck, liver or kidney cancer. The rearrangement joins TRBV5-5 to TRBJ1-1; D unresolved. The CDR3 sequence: CASSLGRPRDTEAFF. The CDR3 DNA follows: TGTGCCAGCAGCTTGGGAAGGCCCCGGGACACTGAAGCTTTCTTT.